This T cell receptor beta chain stems from a study of shared clonotypes between healthy human individuals (dated by TCRdb to the early 2020s). In terms of the full investigation: A couple of women and a few men aged 18 to 49 years were included in the cohort. For each donor, three plates each were used for CD4 naive and CD4 memory, two plates were used for CD8 naive, and one plate was used for CD8 memory. The study deeply sequenced blood TCR repertoires of 5 or 6 healthy adults to estimate repertoire size and the extent of clonotype sharing between individuals. Libraries were prepared and TCR repertoires were sequenced by different laboratories using diverse techniques, in order to increase sequencing depth and limit assay-specific biases. Per donor, leukapheresis produced somewhere between about 0.9 and 9 billion PBMCs.

What the authors observed across the whole study: Larger estimated clonotype richness was generally found for naive subsets than for memory subsets. Across four donors, roughly 5% of naive CD4, roughly 3.5% of naive CD8, approximately 2.5% of memory CD4, and around 0.4% of memory CD8 clonotypes were shared. Clonotypes shared by all four sorted-subset donors showed higher generation probabilities than non-shared clonotypes. The small number of donors limited the genetic and exposure-history diversity represented. Incomplete sequencing was indicated by rarefaction of sorted-subset datasets, despite the large sequencing depth. Based on pairwise subsampling, the degree of clonotype sharing among donors was expected to be affected by sequencing depth. Sampling was restricted to blood, and TCR repertoires in tissues likely differ from the TCR repertoires found in blood.

Using the deep immunoSEQ assay, TCR CDR3 regions were amplified from genomic DNA by multiplex PCR. Genomic DNA extracted from each cell subset was distributed evenly over all wells of several immunoSEQ 96-well plates, and each plate served as one replicate. For sorted subsets, about 0.2 ug genomic DNA, equal to 25,000 to 35,000 T cell genomes, was loaded into each replicate PCR. Purified libraries were quantified with a Qubit 3.0 fluorometer, sized on a Bioanalyzer 2100, and re-quantified with the KAPA Library Quantification kit. Every immunoSEQ 96-well plate was sequenced on a separate single-read 150-cycle Illumina NextSeq 550 flow cell. Under the source paper's analysis protocol: The immunoSEQ output contained only junctional sequences without quality scores, so filtering could not match that applied to full-length reads. To assign V/J genes and CDR3, sequences were annotated against IMGT germline references using PyIR, a Python wrapper for IgBLAST v1.9. Reads with weak V/J assignments (E-value above 1e-6), missing CDR3, stop codons, out-of-frame junctions, or ambiguous translated residues were removed. A V3J clonotype was defined by an identical inferred V gene, J gene, and CDR3 amino acid sequence. Percentage overlap between repertoires was calculated by dividing the number of shared unique clonotypes by the size of the smaller repertoire. Richness of each repertoire was evaluated using RTK rarefaction, the Chao1 estimator, and Recon v2.1 estimates of unobserved clonotypes. OLGA was used to compute generation probabilities for all TCRbeta clonotypes that the gDNA method yielded from a handful of donors. TCRdb limited this immuneACCESS table to in-frame rearrangements with V and J called. A share of clones is missing; checked studies link under half to unresolved V genes, and the rest is unexplained. That table furnishes V, J and clone size, whereas the DNA furnished D and trimming. For this sample the table gives a few hundred thousand clones, of which around 72% were detected only once. About a tenth of the sample is in the top ten clones.

A remark on this clone: Its antigen target is currently unknown. No base-level quality is on record; no much larger clone is a single base apart.

The junction carries 12 bases between V and J, which are trimmed by 3 bases and 6 bases respectively. The CDR3 spans 14 residues, from the cysteine through the phenylalanine. CDR3 DNA only is kept here, 42 bases in frame from base 1. The germline V gene (reference sequence) supplies CDR1 LNHDA and CDR2 SQIVND. Healthy HIV-negative adults with no recently reported acute infections or vaccinations were included as donors. Only Caucasian adults living in Nashville, Tennessee, USA were represented among the donors. CD4+ T cells were enriched through magnetic negative selection, after which naive cells were positively selected on CD45RA and the remaining negative fraction served as the memory subset. Blood was obtained by leukapheresis, after which PBMCs were separated by Ficoll-Histopaque density gradient centrifugation and cryopreserved in liquid nitrogen vapor phase. Analytical flow cytometry was used to check the purity and quantity of every magnetically sorted T cell population. Each sorted fraction had its genomic DNA isolated and then quantified by UV absorbance on a Nanodrop 2000c.

The clonotype originates from a man aged 25-45 years in good health. Sequencing was performed on memory CD4+ T cells sorted from blood. The intended sense of this specimen's cell subset or site label: CD45RA-negative fraction. This chain joins TRBV19 to TRBJ2-1; the best D guess is TRBD2, with 5 bases matching. The CDR3 has the sequence CASSIAGNTNEQFF. The DNA sequence is as follows: TGTGCCAGTAGTATCGCCGGGAACACCAATGAGCAGTTCTTC.